The table lists the clone carrying this TCR beta chain with a count of one. Its antigen is unidentified. These data are taken from a study of cytomegalovirus exposure and HLA in healthy donors. Whole-study findings and limits: Later analysis demonstrated an association between a missense DCLRE1C variant and TCR beta V- and J-gene trimming. The study listed about 150 cytomegalovirus-associated TCR beta chains.

This CDR3 region has 15 residues. Germline V gives CDR1 MDHEN, CDR2 SYDVKM. The V end lost 3 bases, the J end lost 3 bases, and 15 bases lay between the germline ends. The PCR was carried out with 60 Vbeta primers and 13 Jbeta primers. Libraries were prepared by immunoSEQ multiplex PCR; TCRdb keeps only in-frame clonotypes and omits some of them. The table lists 130,000 or so clones, less than 85% of them singletons. The chain joins TRBV28 to TRBJ2-7, with D hard to call. Material for sequencing was PBMCs. The sequence was collected from a woman in her 40s in good health and CMV-seropositive. The CDR3 loop is CASSFLLRQVYEQYF. CDR3 nucleotide sequence: TGTGCCAGCAGTTTCTTACTGAGACAAGTCTACGAGCAGTACTTC.